The source of this TCR beta chain is a study of blood T cell repertoires in COVID-19. Study summary: Both acute and convalescent COVID-19 samples were obtained from the United States, Italy and Spain.

This clone appeared a few times. CDR3 length equals 17 residues. The ends lost 0 bases at V and 1 base at J; junction bases unmatched: 6. CDR1 KGHSH and CDR2 LQKENI come from the germline V gene. In the original analysis: From reference gene primer amplification, estimates of nucleated cell counts were derived. Libraries were prepared by immunoSEQ multiplex PCR; TCRdb keeps only in-frame clonotypes and omits some of them. That table furnishes V, J and clone size, whereas the DNA furnished D and trimming. The repertoire holds more than 300,000 clones, with about nine tenths as singletons. The Seattle site enrolled patients during active infection and followed them longitudinally.

This clonotype was sampled from a woman aged 25 to 39 with COVID-19, enrolled during active disease. This rearrangement joins TRBV18 to TRBJ1-1; 9 bases match TRBD1. The sample comprised peripheral blood. CDR3 nucleotide sequence: TGTGCCAGCTCACCACCTCTAGGGACAGGGAAGAACACTGAAGCTTTCTTT. This translates into CASSPPLGTGKNTEAFF. Based on the CDR3 plus reference TRBV18 and TRBJ1-1, the full variable domain is NAGVMQNPRHLVRRRGQEARLRCSPMKGHSHVYWYRQLPEEGLKFMVYLQKENIIDESGMPKERFSAEFPKEGPSILRIQQVVRGDSAAYFCASSPPLGTGKNTEAFFGQGTRLTVV.